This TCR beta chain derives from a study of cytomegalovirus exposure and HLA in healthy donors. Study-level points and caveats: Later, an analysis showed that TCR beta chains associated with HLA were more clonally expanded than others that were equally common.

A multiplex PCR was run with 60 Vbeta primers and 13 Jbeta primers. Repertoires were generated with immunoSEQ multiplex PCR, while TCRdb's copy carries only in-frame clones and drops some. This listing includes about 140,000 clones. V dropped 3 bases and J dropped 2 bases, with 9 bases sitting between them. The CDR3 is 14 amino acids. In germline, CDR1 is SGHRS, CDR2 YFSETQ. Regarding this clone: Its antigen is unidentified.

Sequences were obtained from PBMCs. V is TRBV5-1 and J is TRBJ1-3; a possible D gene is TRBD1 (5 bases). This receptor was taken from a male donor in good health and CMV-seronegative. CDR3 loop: CASSWQGTGNTIYF. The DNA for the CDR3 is TGCGCCAGCAGCTGGCAGGGAACTGGAAACACCATATATTTT.